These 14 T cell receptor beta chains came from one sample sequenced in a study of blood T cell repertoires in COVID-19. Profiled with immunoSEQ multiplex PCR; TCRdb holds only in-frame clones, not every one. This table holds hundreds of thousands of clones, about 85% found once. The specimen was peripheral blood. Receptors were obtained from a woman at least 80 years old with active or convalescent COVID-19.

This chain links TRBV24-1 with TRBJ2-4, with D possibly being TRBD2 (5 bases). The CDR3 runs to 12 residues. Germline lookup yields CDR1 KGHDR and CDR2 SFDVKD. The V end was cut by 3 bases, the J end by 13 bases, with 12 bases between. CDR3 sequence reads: CATSDRTQMQYF. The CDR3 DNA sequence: TGTGCCACCAGTGATCGGACTCAAATGCAGTACTTC.

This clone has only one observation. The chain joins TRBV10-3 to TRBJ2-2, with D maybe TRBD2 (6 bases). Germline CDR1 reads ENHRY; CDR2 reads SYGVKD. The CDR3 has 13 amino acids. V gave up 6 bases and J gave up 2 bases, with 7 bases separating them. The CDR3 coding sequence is TGTGCCATCAGACTAGCTAACACCGGGGAGCTGTTTTTT. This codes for CAIRLANTGELFF.

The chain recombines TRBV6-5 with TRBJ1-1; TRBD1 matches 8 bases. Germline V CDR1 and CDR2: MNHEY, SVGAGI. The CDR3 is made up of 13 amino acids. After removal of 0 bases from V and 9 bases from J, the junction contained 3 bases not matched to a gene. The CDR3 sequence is CASSYSGQGQAFF. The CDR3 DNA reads TGTGCCAGCAGTTACTCAGGACAGGGCCAAGCTTTCTTT.

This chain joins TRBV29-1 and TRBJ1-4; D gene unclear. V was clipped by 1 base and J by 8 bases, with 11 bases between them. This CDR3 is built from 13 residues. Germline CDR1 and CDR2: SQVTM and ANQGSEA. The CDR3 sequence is CSVEVPPEEKLFF. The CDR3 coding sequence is TGCAGCGTTGAAGTGCCCCCGGAGGAAAAACTGTTTTTT.

DNA for the CDR3: TGTGCCAGCAGCGTAGATTCCGGTTTCACAGATACGCAGTATTTT. Translation gives CASSVDSGFTDTQYF. This chain uses TRBV9 with TRBJ2-3; D unresolved. The CDR3 is 15 amino acids. CDR1 is SGDLS, CDR2 YYNGEE, per germline. V shed 0 bases and J shed 2 bases, with 10 bases lying between them.

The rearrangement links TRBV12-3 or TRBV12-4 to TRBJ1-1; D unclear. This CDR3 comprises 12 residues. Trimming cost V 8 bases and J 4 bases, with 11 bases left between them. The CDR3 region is CASAQRSTEAFF. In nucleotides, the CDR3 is TGTGCCAGCGCACAGCGGTCCACTGAAGCTTTCTTT.

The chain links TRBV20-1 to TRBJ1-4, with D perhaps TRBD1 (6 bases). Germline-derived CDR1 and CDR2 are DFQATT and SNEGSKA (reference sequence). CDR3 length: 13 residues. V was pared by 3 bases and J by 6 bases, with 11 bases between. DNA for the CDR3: TGCAGTGCTAGTCGGGGGGCTTATGAAAAACTGTTTTTT. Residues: CSASRGAYEKLFF.

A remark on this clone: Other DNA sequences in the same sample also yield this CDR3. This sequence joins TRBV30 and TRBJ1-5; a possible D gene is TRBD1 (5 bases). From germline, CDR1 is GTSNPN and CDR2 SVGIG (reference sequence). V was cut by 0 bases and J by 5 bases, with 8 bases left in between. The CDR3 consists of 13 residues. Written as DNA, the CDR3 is TGTGCCTGGAGTGTACAAGGGGATCAGCCCCAGCATTTT. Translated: CAWSVQGDQPQHF.

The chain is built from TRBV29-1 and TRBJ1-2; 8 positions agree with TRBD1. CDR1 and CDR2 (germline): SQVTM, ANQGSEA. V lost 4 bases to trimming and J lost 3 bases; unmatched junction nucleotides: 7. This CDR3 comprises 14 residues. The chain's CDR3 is CSVAGGQGYYGYTF. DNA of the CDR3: TGCAGCGTTGCAGGCGGACAGGGATACTATGGCTACACCTTC.

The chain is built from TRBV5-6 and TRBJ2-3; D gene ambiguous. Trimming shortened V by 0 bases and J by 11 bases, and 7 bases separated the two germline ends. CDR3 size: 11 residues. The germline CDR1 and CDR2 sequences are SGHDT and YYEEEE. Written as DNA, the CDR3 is TGTGCCAGCAGCTTGGGACGAGGGCAGTATTTT. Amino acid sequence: CASSLGRGQYF.

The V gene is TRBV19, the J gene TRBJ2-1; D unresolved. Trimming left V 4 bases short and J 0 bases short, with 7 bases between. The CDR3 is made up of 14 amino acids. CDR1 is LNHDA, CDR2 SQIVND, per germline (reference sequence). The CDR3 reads CASSKESSYNEQFF. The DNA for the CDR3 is TGTGCCAGTAGTAAGGAGAGCTCCTACAATGAGCAGTTCTTC.

The CDR3 is CASSLEGGSKTQYF. The CDR3 DNA is TGTGCCAGCAGCTTGGAGGGGGGGAGCAAGACCCAGTACTTC. The chain uses TRBV5-4 and TRBJ2-5; possibly TRBD2 for D (7 bases). CDR3 length: 14 residues. Germline V gene lookup returns CDR1 SGHNT and CDR2 YYREEE (reference sequence). V lost 0 bases to trimming and J lost 6 bases, with 12 bases between them.

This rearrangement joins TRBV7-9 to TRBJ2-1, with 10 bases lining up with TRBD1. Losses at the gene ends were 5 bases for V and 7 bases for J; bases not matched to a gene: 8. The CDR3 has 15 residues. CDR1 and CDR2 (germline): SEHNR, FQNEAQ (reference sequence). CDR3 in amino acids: CASSLRDRGVNEQFF. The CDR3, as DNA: TGTGCCAGCAGCCTCCGGGACAGGGGAGTGAATGAGCAGTTCTTC.

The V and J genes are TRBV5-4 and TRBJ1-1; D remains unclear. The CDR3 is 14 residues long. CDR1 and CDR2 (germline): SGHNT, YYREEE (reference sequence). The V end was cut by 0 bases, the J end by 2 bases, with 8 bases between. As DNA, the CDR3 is TGTGCCAGCAGCTTGGACAGTTATAACACTGAAGCTTTCTTT. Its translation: CASSLDSYNTEAFF.